This T cell receptor beta chain was sequenced for a study of T-cell memory formation after mild COVID-19. With constant-segment primers, 5'RACE yielded cDNA libraries of TCR alpha and TCR beta that carried sample barcodes and UMIs. From the 5' RACE reads, TCRdb called clonotypes with MiXCR, one entry per CDR3 protein. Of around 250,000 distinct CDR3 sequences in the sample, roughly 10% were seen once. Points from the study as a whole: Second-wave clones with a day 37 peak had unconfirmed SARS-CoV-2 specificity. Detection of some responders pre-infection suggested pre-existing cross-reactive memory T cells participated. From day 15 to 85, contracting clones were balanced between CD4 and CD8, whereas later expanders leaned toward CD4+.

This clonotype was counted a few times. Its antigen is as yet unknown. This receptor was identified in a man younger than 35 who had mild COVID-19 (a few samples of this study predate the infection). Cell type and time point are not known. The sequenced sample consisted of PBMCs or a T cell subset sorted from them (not recorded which).

CDR3 sequence reads: CASSTHWTGREKLFF. The CDR3 DNA sequence: TGTGCCAGCAGCACCCACTGGACAGGGAGGGAAAAACTGTTTTTT. The chain carries TRBV9 and TRBJ1-4; 8 bases align to TRBD1. V was clipped by 4 bases and J by 8 bases; unmatched bases: 10. The CDR3 is 15 residues long. Germline loops: CDR1 SGDLS, CDR2 YYNGEE.